This T cell receptor beta chain stems from a study of CD8 T cells in Susac syndrome. Germline V CDR1 and CDR2: LGHNA, YNFKEQ. The length of the CDR3 is 19 residues. V was shortened by 1 base and J by 1 base, with 17 bases between the two germline ends. Findings of the study overall: The authors acknowledged that the study's TCR sequencing and HLA analysis involved relatively few individuals.

Random hexamers primed reverse transcription of about 0.45 to 1 ug RNA. Using its own MiXCR run on the immunoSEQ multiplex PCR reads, TCRdb lists one record per CDR3 protein. Of tens of thousands of distinct CDR3 sequences in the sample, roughly 93% were seen once. A note on this clonotype: Its cognate antigen is unknown.

Definite or probable Susac syndrome was diagnosed using recently defined diagnostic criteria. The sequencing sample was made of CD4+ T cells from PBMCs. The clonotype comes from a human donor with Susac syndrome. V and J are TRBV4-2 and TRBJ2-6; weak D call: TRBD1 (5 bases). DNA for the CDR3: TGTGCCAGCAGCCAAGGGTTCTCTACAGGCGCTTCTGGGGCCAACGTCCTGACTTTC. Translation gives CASSQGFSTGASGANVLTF.